One and the same sample provided the 24 T cell receptor beta chains below, sequenced in a study of cytomegalovirus exposure and HLA in healthy donors. 13 Jbeta primers and 60 Vbeta primers were used for the PCR. The data were produced by immunoSEQ multiplex PCR, yet TCRdb's version contains in-frame clones alone and is incomplete. The data show some 76,000 clones, under 80% seen once. The sample consisted of PBMCs. These receptors were collected from a man in his sixties in good health and CMV-seropositive.

V gene TRBV25-1 combines with J gene TRBJ1-1; D gene uncertain. V lost 7 bases and J 5 bases, leaving 14 bases between the germline ends. The CDR3 is 13 residues long. The germline V gene has CDR1 MGHDK and CDR2 SYGVNS. CDR3 residues: CASNPPGGTEAFF. CDR3 bases: TGTGCCAGCAATCCACCCGGAGGAACTGAAGCTTTCTTT.

There are a few counts of this clone. The rearrangement links TRBV21-1 to TRBJ2-2; TRBD2 was called by the table and not checked on the DNA. TRBV21-1 is tagged as a pseudogene. This CDR3 is 14 amino acids long. The CDR3 protein is CASNGSRHTGELFF. The CDR3 coding sequence is TGTGCCAGCAACGGGAGCAGGCACACCGGGGAGCTGTTTTTT.

In DNA form, the CDR3 reads TGTGCCAGCAGTTTATGGGAGGGGAGTTCGAACACCGGGGAGCTGTTTTTT. This translates into CASSLWEGSSNTGELFF. The chain has TRBV27 and TRBJ2-2; 7 bases align to TRBD2. The CDR3 has 17 amino acids. Germline CDR1 is MNHEY and CDR2 is SMNVEV (reference sequence). With V trimmed by 1 base and J by 0 bases, 5 bases remained unmatched.

The chain has TRBV10-3 and TRBJ1-2; 9 bases fit TRBD1. Germline lookup yields CDR1 ENHRY and CDR2 SYGVKD. After removal of 4 bases from V and 0 bases from J, the junction contained 15 bases not matched to a gene. This CDR3 contains 19 residues. CDR3 coding DNA: TGTGCCATCAGTGCCCCGGGACAGGGTGTTTTCCCTCCTAACTATGGCTACACCTTC. Its translation: CAISAPGQGVFPPNYGYTF.

This chain joins TRBV7-2 and TRBJ2-1, with 7 nucleotides matching TRBD1. The germline V gene encodes CDR1 SGHTA and CDR2 FQGNSA. The V gene end was trimmed by 0 bases and the J gene end by 15 bases; junction bases not matched to a gene: 5. The CDR3 is 12 residues long. The CDR3, as DNA: TGTGCCAGCAGCTTAGCAGGGGGCGCCCGGTTCTTC. Residues: CASSLAGGARFF.

This clone was recorded once. The chain employs TRBV2 and TRBJ1-1; 8 bases fit TRBD1. Germline loops: CDR1 SNHLY, CDR2 FYNNEI. Trimming at V came to 6 bases and at J to 9 bases, leaving 12 bases not matched to a gene. The CDR3 is made up of 14 amino acids. The CDR3 nucleotides are TGTGCCAGCAGCGCCGACAGGGGAAGTCCCCAAGCTTTCTTT. Translating it yields CASSADRGSPQAFF.

The chain joins TRBV6-4 to TRBJ2-7, with a possible D match to TRBD1 (6 bases). Germline-derived CDR1 and CDR2 are MRHNA and SNTAGT. This CDR3 has 20 amino acids. V lost 4 bases and J lost 5, with 33 bases in between. CDR3 DNA: TGTGCCAGCAGTGTCCAGGTGGGATTGTTTTACAGGGCGCCAGGCGACGAGCAGTACTTC. This codes for CASSVQVGLFYRAPGDEQYF.

The chain uses TRBV7-9 and TRBJ2-1, with TRBD2 as a possible D gene (6 bases). CDR3 size: 16 residues. Germline-derived CDR1 and CDR2 are SEHNR and FQNEAQ (reference sequence). V dropped 6 bases and J dropped 7 bases, with 22 bases sitting between them. The CDR3 nucleotides read TGTGCCAGCAGTGTAGGCGGGGACCGCTCGGCTAATGAGCAGTTCTTC. It translates to CASSVGGDRSANEQFF.

The chain joins TRBV14 to TRBJ2-1; D not resolved. Trimming pared 3 bases from V and 12 bases from J, leaving 21 bases between. The CDR3 length is 15 residues. In germline, CDR1 is SGHDN, CDR2 FVKESK. This chain's CDR3 is CASSHRLLTQMGQFF. The CDR3 nucleotides are TGTGCCAGCAGCCACAGGCTCCTCACACAAATGGGGCAGTTCTTC.

This CDR3 is CASSKLLADRANEKLFF. Here the CDR3 DNA reads TGTGCCAGCAGCAAACTACTAGCCGACAGAGCTAATGAAAAACTGTTTTTT. The chain joins TRBV7-9 to TRBJ1-4, with D possibly matching TRBD1 (5 bases). Germline CDR1 reads SEHNR; CDR2 reads FQNEAQ (reference sequence). There are 17 residues in the CDR3. V was pared by 5 bases and J by 3 bases, with 19 bases between.

This clone was recorded once. The chain has TRBV7-2 and TRBJ2-5; D is perhaps TRBD1 (5 bases). The DNA end favors TRBJ2-7, so the J call may be wrong. The CDR3 consists of 13 residues. Germline V gene data show CDR1 as SGHTA and CDR2 as FQGNSA. The CDR3 loop is CASSSRRAYEQYF. The CDR3 DNA is TGTGCCAGCAGTTCTCGCAGGGCCTACGAGCAGTACTTC.

The sample holds a few counts of this clone. The V call is TRBV27, the J call TRBJ1-3; D ambiguous. CDR1 and CDR2 (germline): MNHEY, SMNVEV (reference sequence). The CDR3 runs 13 residues. Between the trimmed V and J ends, which lost 1 base and 4 bases, there was a span of 5 bases. The CDR3 loop reads CASSLFFGNTIYF. The CDR3 DNA sequence: TGTGCCAGCAGTTTATTCTTCGGAAACACCATATATTTT.

V gene TRBV6-1 combines with J gene TRBJ1-2; a weak D match, TRBD1 (5 bases). CDR1 and CDR2 from the germline V gene are MNHNS and SASEGT. Between the trimmed V and J ends, which lost 2 bases and 4 bases, there was a span of 8 bases. The CDR3 runs 13 residues. The CDR3 protein is CASSESDSYGYTF. The CDR3 coding sequence is TGTGCCAGCAGTGAATCTGACAGCTATGGCTACACCTTC.

The rearrangement uses TRBV5-4 and TRBJ1-2, with D tentatively TRBD1 (6 bases). V dropped 4 bases and J dropped 4 bases, with 17 bases sitting between them. CDR1 and CDR2 from the germline V gene are SGHNT and YYREEE (reference sequence). The CDR3 length is 15 residues. CDR3 sequence: CASSPGADSFYGYTF. The DNA for the CDR3 is TGTGCCAGCAGCCCCGGGGCGGACAGCTTCTATGGCTACACCTTC.

The CDR3 reads CASSTGGNQPQHF. CDR3 coding DNA: TGTGCCAGCAGTACGGGGGGCAATCAGCCCCAGCATTTT. The rearrangement uses TRBV27 and TRBJ1-5; tentatively, D is TRBD1 (5 bases). Between the trimmed V and J ends, which lost 5 bases and 2 bases, there was a span of 7 bases. Germline V gene lookup returns CDR1 MNHEY and CDR2 SMNVEV (reference sequence). The CDR3 runs to 13 residues.

This clone was seen a single time. The V and J genes are TRBV2 and TRBJ1-5; a weak D match, TRBD1 (6 bases). The CDR3 is made up of 13 amino acids. V was clipped by 7 bases and J by 0 bases, with 7 bases between them. The germline V gene has CDR1 SNHLY and CDR2 FYNNEI. This CDR3 reads CASTDSSNQPQHF. The CDR3 DNA reads TGTGCCAGCACGGACAGTAGCAATCAGCCCCAGCATTTT.

In DNA form, the CDR3 reads TGTGCCAGCAGTTTGCGGGAGGTCTACGAGCAGTACTTC. Encoded protein: CASSLREVYEQYF. This chain uses TRBV28 with TRBJ2-7, with 8 bases aligning to TRBD2. Germline CDR1 reads MDHEN; CDR2 reads SYDVKM. V lost 3 bases, J lost 3 bases, and 1 base stayed unmatched. The CDR3 is made up of 13 amino acids.

The chain is built from TRBV18 and TRBJ2-7, with TRBD1 matching 7 bases. The germline gives CDR1 KGHSH, CDR2 LQKENI. CDR3 length equals 16 residues. The V gene end was trimmed by 6 bases and the J gene end by 1 base; junction bases not matched to a gene: 12. CDR3: CASSLIEGQISYEQYF. CDR3 sequence (DNA): TGTGCCAGCTCCCTTATCGAGGGACAGATTTCCTACGAGCAGTACTTC.

This chain uses TRBV5-1 with TRBJ2-5; D is possibly TRBD1 (5 bases). The CDR3 loop spans 14 amino acids. Germline lookup yields CDR1 SGHRS and CDR2 YFSETQ. V was cut by 4 bases and J by 11 bases, with 21 bases left in between. The CDR3: CASSLLDSPPAQYF. The CDR3 DNA follows: TGCGCCAGCAGCCTGCTCGACAGCCCCCCGGCGCAGTACTTC.

This clone was recorded once. The V call is TRBV6-5, the J call TRBJ2-3, with D perhaps matching TRBD1 (5 bases). The CDR3 totals 14 residues. CDR1 is MNHEY and CDR2 is SVGAGI in the germline V gene. Trimming left V 6 bases short and J 5 bases short, with 15 bases between. Here the CDR3 reads CASSLEGELDTQYF. In DNA, the CDR3 is TGTGCCAGCAGCCTCGAAGGGGAACTAGATACGCAGTATTTT.

The V call is TRBV28, the J call TRBJ2-1; 9 nucleotides agree with TRBD2. The length of the CDR3 is 18 residues. From germline, CDR1 is MDHEN and CDR2 SYDVKM. V lost 2 bases and J lost 5; bases outside the gene matches: 13. The CDR3 region has the DNA TGTGCCAGCAGTTTAACCTTGGTAGCGGGAGATCTGAACAATGAGCAGTTCTTC. Residues: CASSLTLVAGDLNNEQFF.

The rearrangement uses TRBV30 and TRBJ2-3; 10 bases fit TRBD2. This CDR3 is 16 amino acids long. The trim removed 0 bases at V and 5 bases at J, leaving 8 bases unmatched. Germline V lookup: CDR1 GTSNPN, CDR2 SVGIG (reference sequence). The CDR3 DNA sequence: TGTGCCTGGAGTGTAGGGATAGCGGGAGGTAGAGATACGCAGTATTTT. Its translation is CAWSVGIAGGRDTQYF.

The chain has TRBV20-1 and TRBJ2-7; 10 nucleotides match TRBD1. The CDR3 has 11 amino acids. V was clipped by 5 bases and J by 6 bases; unmatched bases: 1. CDR1 DFQATT and CDR2 SNEGSKA come from the germline V gene (reference sequence). CDR3 amino acids: CSAGQGGEQYF. The CDR3 DNA reads TGCAGTGCTGGACAGGGGGGCGAGCAGTACTTC.

The J gene is TRBJ2-7, the V gene TRBV9; 12 bases are a match to TRBD2. The junction had 1 base not matched to a gene; V was cut back by 0 bases and J by 3 bases. Germline assignment: CDR1 SGDLS and CDR2 YYNGEE. The CDR3 is made up of 15 amino acids. The CDR3 bases are TGTGCCAGCAGCGTAGGGACTAGCGGGGTCTACGAGCAGTACTTC. Translation gives CASSVGTSGVYEQYF. Drawing the rest from reference TRBV9 and TRBJ2-7, the complete variable domain is DSGVTQTPKHLITATGQRVTLRCSPRSGDLSVYWYQQSLDQGLQFLIQYYNGEERAKGNILERFSAQQFPDLHSELNLSSLELGDSALYFCASSVGTSGVYEQYFGPGTRLTVT.